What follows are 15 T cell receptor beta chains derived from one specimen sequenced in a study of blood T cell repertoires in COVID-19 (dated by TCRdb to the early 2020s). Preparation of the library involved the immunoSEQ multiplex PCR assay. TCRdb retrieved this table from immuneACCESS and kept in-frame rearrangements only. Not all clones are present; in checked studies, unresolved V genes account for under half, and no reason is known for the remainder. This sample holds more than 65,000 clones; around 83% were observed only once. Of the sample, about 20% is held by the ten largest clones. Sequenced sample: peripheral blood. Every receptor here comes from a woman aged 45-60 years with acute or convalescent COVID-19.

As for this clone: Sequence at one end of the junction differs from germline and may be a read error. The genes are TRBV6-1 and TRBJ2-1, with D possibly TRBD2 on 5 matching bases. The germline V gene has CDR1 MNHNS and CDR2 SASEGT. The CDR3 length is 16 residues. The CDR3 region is CASSALKGSGGPRQVF. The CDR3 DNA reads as TGTGCCAGCAGTGCATTAAAGGGTTCGGGCGGGCCCCGCCAAGTCTTC.

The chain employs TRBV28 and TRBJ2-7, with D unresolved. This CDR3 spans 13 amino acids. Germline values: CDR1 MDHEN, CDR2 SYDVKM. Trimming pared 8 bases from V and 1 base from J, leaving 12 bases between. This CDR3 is CASLARSSYEQYF. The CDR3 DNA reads TGTGCCAGCCTGGCCAGGTCTTCCTACGAGCAGTACTTC.

The CDR3 spells CASSKTPGTRSSDTQYF. The CDR3 DNA is TGTGCCAGCAGCAAAACACCCGGGACTAGGTCTTCAGATACGCAGTATTTT. This chain connects TRBV7-2 to TRBJ2-3; 8 bases fit TRBD2. The CDR3 runs 17 residues. The J segment lost 4 bases and the V segment lost 5 bases, leaving 14 bases of the junction unmatched. Germline CDR1 reads SGHTA; CDR2 reads FQGNSA.

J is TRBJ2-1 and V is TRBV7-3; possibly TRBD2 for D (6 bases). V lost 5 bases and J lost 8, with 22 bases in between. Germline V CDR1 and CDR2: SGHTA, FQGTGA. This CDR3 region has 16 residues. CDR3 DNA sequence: TGTGCCAGCAGCCTCCTAGCTGGGACCGGGGGAGATGAGCAGTTCTTC. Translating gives CASSLLAGTGGDEQFF.

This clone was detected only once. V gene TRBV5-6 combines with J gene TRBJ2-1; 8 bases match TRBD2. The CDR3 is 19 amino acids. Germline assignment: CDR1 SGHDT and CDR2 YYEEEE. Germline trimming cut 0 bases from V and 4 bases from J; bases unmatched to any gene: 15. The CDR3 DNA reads TGTGCCAGCAGCTTGGGTCGCAAGGCGGGGCGGGGGGATTACAATGAGCAGTTCTTC. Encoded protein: CASSLGRKAGRGDYNEQFF.

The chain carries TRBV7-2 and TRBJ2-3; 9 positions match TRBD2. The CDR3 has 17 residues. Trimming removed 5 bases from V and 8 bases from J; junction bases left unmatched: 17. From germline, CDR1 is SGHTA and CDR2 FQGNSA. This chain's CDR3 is CASSPARVAGDFGTQYF. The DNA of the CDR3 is TGTGCCAGCAGCCCCGCGAGGGTAGCGGGGGATTTCGGTACGCAGTATTTT.

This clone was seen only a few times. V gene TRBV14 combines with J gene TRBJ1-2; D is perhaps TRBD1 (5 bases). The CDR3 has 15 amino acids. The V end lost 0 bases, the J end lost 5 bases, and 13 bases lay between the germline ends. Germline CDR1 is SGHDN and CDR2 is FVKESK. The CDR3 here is CASSQDLGQVYGYTF. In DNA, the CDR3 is TGTGCCAGCAGCCAAGATTTGGGGCAGGTTTATGGCTACACCTTC. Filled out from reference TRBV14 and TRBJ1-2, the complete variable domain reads EAGVTQFPSHSVIEKGQTVTLRCDPISGHDNLYWYRRVMGKEIKFLLHFVKESKQDESGMPNNRFLAERTGGTYSTLKVQPAELEDSGVYFCASSQDLGQVYGYTFGSGTRLTVV.

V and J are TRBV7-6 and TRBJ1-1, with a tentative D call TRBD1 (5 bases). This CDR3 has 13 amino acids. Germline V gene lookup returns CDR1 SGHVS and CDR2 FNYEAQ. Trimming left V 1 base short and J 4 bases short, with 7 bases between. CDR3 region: CASSLGGGTEAFF. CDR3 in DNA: TGTGCCAGCAGCTTAGGGGGCGGCACTGAAGCTTTCTTT.

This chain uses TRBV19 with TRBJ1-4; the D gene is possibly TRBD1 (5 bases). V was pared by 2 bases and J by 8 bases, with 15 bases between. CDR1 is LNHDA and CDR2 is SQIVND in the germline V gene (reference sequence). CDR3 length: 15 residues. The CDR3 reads CASSIPAGLTEKLFF. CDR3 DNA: TGTGCCAGTAGTATACCGGCAGGGTTAACGGAAAAACTGTTTTTT. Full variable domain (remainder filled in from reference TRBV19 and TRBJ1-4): DGGITQSPKYLFRKEGQNVTLSCEQNLNHDAMYWYRQDPGQGLRLIYYSQIVNDFQKGDIAEGYSVSREKKESFPLTVTSAQKNPTAFYLCASSIPAGLTEKLFFGSGTQLSVL.

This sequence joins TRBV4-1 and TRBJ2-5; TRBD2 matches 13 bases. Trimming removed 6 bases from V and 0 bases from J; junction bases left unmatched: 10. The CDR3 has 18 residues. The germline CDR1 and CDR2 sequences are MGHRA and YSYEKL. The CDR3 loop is CASRLAGGEATYQETQYF. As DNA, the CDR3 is TGCGCCAGCAGACTAGCGGGGGGGGAAGCTACGTACCAAGAGACCCAGTACTTC.

The CDR3 spells CASRRDRGLGSNQPQHF. CDR3 in DNA: TGTGCCAGTCGCCGGGACAGGGGGCTTGGAAGCAATCAGCCCCAGCATTTT. This chain joins TRBV19 and TRBJ1-5, with 12 bases fitting TRBD1. The CDR3 loop spans 17 amino acids. After removal of 8 bases from V and 1 base from J, the junction contained 9 bases not matched to a gene. In germline, CDR1 is LNHDA, CDR2 SQIVND (reference sequence). Complete variable domain (other parts from reference TRBV19 and TRBJ1-5): DGGITQSPKYLFRKEGQNVTLSCEQNLNHDAMYWYRQDPGQGLRLIYYSQIVNDFQKGDIAEGYSVSREKKESFPLTVTSAQKNPTAFYLCASRRDRGLGSNQPQHFGDGTRLSIL.

The CDR3 DNA is TGTGCCAGCAGTTTGGACAGAAAGAACAATGAGCAGTTCTTC. This sequence encodes CASSLDRKNNEQFF. The chain couples TRBV2 to TRBJ2-1, with TRBD1 as a possible D gene (6 bases). This CDR3 is built from 14 residues. CDR1 is SNHLY, CDR2 FYNNEI, per germline. Trimming stripped 5 bases from V and 5 bases from J, with 13 bases between.

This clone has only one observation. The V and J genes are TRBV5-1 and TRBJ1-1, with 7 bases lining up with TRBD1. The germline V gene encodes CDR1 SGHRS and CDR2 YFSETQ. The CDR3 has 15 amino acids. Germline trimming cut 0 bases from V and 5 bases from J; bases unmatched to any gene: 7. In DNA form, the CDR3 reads TGCGCCAGCAGCTTGGACTTACAGGGGAGGACTGAAGCTTTCTTT. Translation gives CASSLDLQGRTEAFF.

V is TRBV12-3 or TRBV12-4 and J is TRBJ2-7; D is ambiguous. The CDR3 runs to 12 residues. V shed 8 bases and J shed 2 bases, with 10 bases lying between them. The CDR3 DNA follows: TGTGCCAGCCCTGGGCATCCCTACGAGCAGTACTTC. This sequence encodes CASPGHPYEQYF.

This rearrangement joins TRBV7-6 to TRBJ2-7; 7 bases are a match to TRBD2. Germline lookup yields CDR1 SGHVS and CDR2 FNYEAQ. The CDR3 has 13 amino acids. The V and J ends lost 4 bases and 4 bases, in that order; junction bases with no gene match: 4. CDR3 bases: TGTGCCAGCAGCTGGGGGGGTCAATACGAGCAGTACTTC. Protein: CASSWGGQYEQYF. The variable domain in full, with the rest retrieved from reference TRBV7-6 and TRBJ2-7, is GAGVSQSPRYKVTKRGQDVALRCDPISGHVSLYWYRQALGQGPEFLTYFNYEAQQDKSGLPNDRFSAERPEGSISTLTIQRTEQRDSAMYRCASSWGGQYEQYFGPGTRLTVT.